The following is a T cell receptor (beta chain) sequence with its context. Its specificity is not known. The sample belongs to a study of OX40 agonist ivuxolimab in advanced cancers. The V end lost 3 bases, the J end lost 3 bases, and 20 bases lay between the germline ends. CDR1 KGHSH and CDR2 LQKENI come from the germline V gene. The CDR3 is 18 residues long. Sampling of blood occurred at baseline, cycle 4 day 1, and cycle 7 day 1. Study conclusions and caveats: Among expanded peripheral T cells, antigen specificity went undetermined. With doses of 0.1 to 3.0 mg/kg, CD4+ and CD8+ blood T cells had undergone clonal expansion by week 6.

Profiled with immunoSEQ multiplex PCR; TCRdb holds only in-frame clones, not every one. The data contain some 45,000 clones, about 89% of them singletons. The chain uses TRBV18 and TRBJ2-2; D is tentatively TRBD1 or TRBD2 (5 bases each). Sequencing was performed on CD4+ or CD8+ T cells sorted from blood, taken in a trial of the OX40 agonist ivuxolimab. This sequence was found in an adult with an advanced solid tumor such as melanoma, head and neck, liver or kidney cancer. Here the CDR3 reads CASSPFPGKKGDTGELFF. DNA of the CDR3: TGTGCCAGCTCACCGTTTCCAGGGAAGAAGGGAGACACCGGGGAGCTGTTTTTT.